The 22 T cell receptor beta chains below were found in one sample sequenced in a study of blood T cell repertoires in COVID-19. Assay used: immunoSEQ multiplex PCR; TCRdb lists only in-frame clones, some missing. The sample lists some 290,000 clones, approximately 90% seen once, with 2.2% in the top ten. The source material was peripheral blood. The receptors come from a woman aged 45-59 years who had recovered from COVID-19.

This chain uses TRBV30 with TRBJ1-2; no clear D. Germline-derived CDR1 and CDR2 are GTSNPN and SVGIG (reference sequence). V was trimmed by 2 bases and J by 4 bases, leaving 20 bases between them. The CDR3 covers 16 residues. The CDR3 DNA reads TGTGCCTGGAGTCCCCCGTGGGGAGCCCCGTCCTATGGCTACACCTTC. This translates into CAWSPPWGAPSYGYTF.

V is TRBV5-4 and J is TRBJ1-2, with TRBD1 matching 7 bases. CDR1 and CDR2 from the germline V gene are SGHNT and YYREEE (reference sequence). J was trimmed by 8 bases and V by 2 bases; bases with no gene match: 12. This CDR3 contains 15 residues. The CDR3, as DNA: TGTGCCAGCAGCTTTCGAGACAGGGTATATGGAGGCTACACCTTC. Translating it yields CASSFRDRVYGGYTF.

Points on this clone: Distinct nucleotide sequences in the sample also encode this CDR3. The CDR3 region is CASSAGYGYTF. CDR3 nucleotide sequence: TGCGCCAGCAGCGCGGGTTATGGCTACACCTTC. The V call is TRBV5-1, the J call TRBJ1-2, with D unclear. Germline CDR1 and CDR2: SGHRS and YFSETQ. The CDR3 sequence is 11 residues long. Between the trimmed V and J ends, which lost 4 bases and 5 bases, there was a span of 6 bases.

This chain links TRBV15 with TRBJ1-3; 8 bases are shared with TRBD1. Trimming removed 2 bases from V and 1 base from J; junction bases left unmatched: 7. The CDR3 is 17 residues long. CDR1 is LNHNV and CDR2 is YYDKDF in the germline V gene (reference sequence). The CDR3 here is CATSRYFQGASGNTIYF. CDR3 bases: TGTGCCACCAGCAGATACTTCCAGGGGGCATCTGGAAACACCATATATTTT.

The table lists this clone with a count of one. The chain links TRBV28 to TRBJ1-1; 8 bases agree with TRBD1. With V trimmed by 5 bases and J by 6 bases, 23 bases remained unmatched. The CDR3 consists of 19 residues. Germline loops: CDR1 MDHEN, CDR2 SYDVKM. CDR3 nucleotides: TGTGCCAGCAGTAATGGGAGGGTGAGGACAGGGTGGGATATGGCTGAAGCTTTCTTT. Its protein is CASSNGRVRTGWDMAEAFF.

The chain combines TRBV24-1 with TRBJ2-5; D call uncertain. Germline CDR1 reads KGHDR; CDR2 reads SFDVKD. V lost 0 bases, J lost 1 base, and 5 bases lay in between. The CDR3 is made up of 14 amino acids. As DNA, the CDR3 is TGTGCCACCAGTGATTTGCACTGCCAAGAGACCCAGTACTTC. Translation: CATSDLHCQETQYF.

The rearrangement joins TRBV5-1 to TRBJ1-1; a weak D match, TRBD1 (5 bases). Germline loops: CDR1 SGHRS, CDR2 YFSETQ. V lost 0 bases, J lost 5 bases, and 20 bases lay in between. The CDR3 extends over 17 amino acids. CDR3 protein: CASSLGGYQGRNTEAFF. CDR3 DNA: TGCGCCAGCAGCTTGGGTGGTTACCAGGGTCGGAATACTGAAGCTTTCTTT.

The sample holds many counts of this clone. This chain joins TRBV5-4 and TRBJ2-6; D remains ambiguous. Trimming pared 2 bases from V and 0 bases from J, leaving 12 bases between. CDR1 and CDR2 from the germline V gene are SGHNT and YYREEE (reference sequence). This CDR3 has 17 amino acids. The CDR3 region has the DNA TGTGCCAGCAGCTTAGTCGGTTCTAACTCTGGGGCCAACGTCCTGACTTTC. It encodes CASSLVGSNSGANVLTF.

Points on this clone: The same CDR3 can be traced to other DNA sequences in this sample. This chain uses TRBV14 with TRBJ1-1, with D perhaps matching TRBD1 (5 bases). Germline V gives CDR1 SGHDN, CDR2 FVKESK. The ends were cut back, 3 bases at V and 1 base at J, with 12 bases in the middle. CDR3 size: 15 residues. CDR3 protein: CASSQAAGGNTEAFF. The DNA of the CDR3 is TGTGCCAGCAGCCAGGCAGCCGGGGGGAACACTGAAGCTTTCTTT.

J is TRBJ2-2 and V is TRBV24-1, with 9 bases aligning to TRBD1. The CDR3 extends over 15 amino acids. Trimming took 12 bases from V and 2 from J; bases not matched to a gene: 9. Germline V gives CDR1 KGHDR, CDR2 SFDVKD. CDR3 region: CAAENRGPNTGELFF. The DNA for the CDR3 is TGTGCCGCCGAGAACAGGGGGCCCAACACCGGGGAGCTGTTTTTT.

The V call is TRBV21-1, the J call TRBJ1-2; TRBD1, the table's D call, lacks a check against the DNA. TRBV21-1 is flagged as a pseudogene. CDR3 length: 14 residues. In DNA form, the CDR3 reads TGTGCCAGCAGCAAAGATGACAGCCCCTATGGCTACACCTTC. It specifies CASSKDDSPYGYTF.

The V call is TRBV5-1, the J call TRBJ2-5, with TRBD2 as a possible D gene (7 bases). Trimming pared 1 base from V and 7 bases from J, leaving 20 bases between. Germline CDR1 and CDR2: SGHRS and YFSETQ. The CDR3 extends over 16 amino acids. CDR3 bases: TGCGCCAGCAGCTTGAAGGGGGAGGGCCTCTTCGGGACCCAGTACTTC. Translated: CASSLKGEGLFGTQYF.

The CDR3 DNA is TGCGCCAGCAGCCAAGAACCAGGCCTATACTATGGCTACACCTTC. Protein sequence: CASSQEPGLYYGYTF. The chain uses TRBV4-3 and TRBJ1-2; no firm D call. Germline V gene sequence: CDR1 LGHNA, CDR2 YSLEER. Trimming left V 0 bases short and J 3 bases short, with 11 bases between. This CDR3 comprises 15 residues.

The chain is built from TRBV19 and TRBJ2-3, with D uncertain. The length of the CDR3 is 15 residues. Germline V gene lookup returns CDR1 LNHDA and CDR2 SQIVND (reference sequence). The germline V and J ends were trimmed by 5 bases and 3 bases, with 15 bases remaining between them. CDR3 coding DNA: TGTGCCAGTAGTCCCCGGCGGTCCCTTACAGATACGCAGTATTTT. Translated, it gives CASSPRRSLTDTQYF.

The chain combines TRBV4-2 with TRBJ2-1, with 8 bases fitting TRBD2. The CDR3 covers 15 residues. The germline CDR1 and CDR2 sequences are LGHNA and YNFKEQ. V dropped 0 bases and J dropped 7; count of bases not matched to a gene: 5. CDR3 sequence reads: CASSQELAGWNEQFF. The CDR3 nucleotides are TGTGCCAGCAGCCAAGAGTTAGCGGGGTGGAATGAGCAGTTCTTC.

J is TRBJ2-2 and V is TRBV28; TRBD1 matches at 10 bases. Germline V gene sequence: CDR1 MDHEN, CDR2 SYDVKM. Unmatched junction bases numbered 3, after V lost 5 bases and J lost 6 bases. CDR3 length equals 14 residues. Written as DNA, the CDR3 is TGTGCCAGCAGTCGGACAGGGGGGTCCGGGGAGCTGTTTTTT. Translated: CASSRTGGSGELFF.

This chain links TRBV5-1 with TRBJ2-5, with D unresolved. The CDR3 runs to 16 residues. The germline V gene encodes CDR1 SGHRS and CDR2 YFSETQ. V was shortened by 1 base and J by 0 bases, with 13 bases between the two germline ends. The CDR3 loop reads CASSLFDSTYQETQYF. The CDR3 nucleotides are TGCGCCAGCAGCTTGTTCGATAGCACATACCAAGAGACCCAGTACTTC.

This clone was counted only a few times. The V call is TRBV28, the J call TRBJ1-6; D remains unclear. V was clipped by 5 bases and J by 6 bases, with 11 bases between them. Per germline, CDR1 MDHEN and CDR2 SYDVKM. The CDR3 contains 14 residues. The CDR3 bases are TGTGCCAGCAGTCCGAACTATATTAATTCACCCCTCCACTTT. Its protein product is CASSPNYINSPLHF.

The rearrangement uses TRBV6-5 and TRBJ1-2; D unresolved. The CDR3 runs 16 residues. In germline, CDR1 is MNHEY, CDR2 SVGAGI. V was pared by 0 bases and J by 1 base, with 12 bases between. The CDR3 DNA reads as TGTGCCAGCAGTTACTCGATGTCCCAGGATAACTATGGCTACACCTTC. Translating gives CASSYSMSQDNYGYTF.

The J gene is TRBJ1-1, the V gene TRBV3-1 (or the pseudogene TRBV3-2); 11 nucleotides line up with TRBD1. The length of the CDR3 is 16 residues. The V and J ends lost 2 bases and 5 bases, in that order; junction bases with no gene match: 7. Germline CDR1 and CDR2: LGHDT and YNNKEL (reference sequence). In DNA, the CDR3 is TGTGCCAGCAGCCAATCACGGACAGGGGGCATGACTGAAGCTTTCTTT. Translated, it gives CASSQSRTGGMTEAFF.

The V call is TRBV27, the J call TRBJ2-7; tentative D call: TRBD2 (5 bases). Germline V gene sequence: CDR1 MNHEY, CDR2 SMNVEV (reference sequence). The CDR3 has 11 amino acids. Trimming stripped 4 bases from V and 7 bases from J, with 8 bases between. CDR3 coding DNA: TGTGCCAGCAGTTCCAGGAGGGAGCAGTACTTC. Protein product: CASSSRREQYF.

This rearrangement joins TRBV28 to TRBJ1-1; 8 bases align to TRBD1. Germline V gene sequence: CDR1 MDHEN, CDR2 SYDVKM. This CDR3 region has 14 residues. The V and J ends lost 5 bases and 4 bases, in that order; junction bases with no gene match: 6. The CDR3 region has the DNA TGTGCCAGCAGTCCACGGACAGGGTTCACTGAAGCTTTCTTT. It translates to CASSPRTGFTEAFF. The variable domain in full, with the rest retrieved from reference TRBV28 and TRBJ1-1, is DVKVTQSSRYLVKRTGEKVFLECVQDMDHENMFWYRQDPGLGLRLIYFSYDVKMKEKGDIPEGYSVSREKKERFSLILESASTNQTSMYLCASSPRTGFTEAFFGQGTRLTVV.